The clone carrying this T cell receptor (beta chain) was seen once. Peripheral blood came from all dose cohorts at three timepoints. Generated by immunoSEQ multiplex PCR, the TCRdb table keeps only in-frame clones and is missing some. The sample lists roughly 48,000 clones; approximately 84% were seen once. The sample is drawn from a study of OX40 agonist ivuxolimab in advanced cancers. Study as a whole: All patients had ivuxolimab intravenously every 2 weeks at 0.01 to 10 mg/kg. Patients undergoing dose escalation presented with hepatocellular carcinoma, melanoma, renal cell or head and neck cancer. The group had a mean age of approximately 60 years, ranged from roughly 23 to 79, and was 80% to 90% male.

The V and J ends lost 4 bases and 9 bases respectively, with 13 bases between them. CDR3 length: 13 amino acids. Germline CDR1 and CDR2: SGHTA and FQGTGA. The chain carries TRBV7-3 and TRBJ2-1, with D uncertain. The sample consisted of CD4+ or CD8+ T cells sorted from blood, taken in a trial of the OX40 agonist ivuxolimab. This receptor was taken from an adult with an advanced solid tumor such as melanoma, head and neck, liver or kidney cancer. CDR3 residues: CASSSHPRFEQFF. CDR3 nucleotides: TGTGCCAGCAGCTCCCACCCTAGGTTTGAGCAGTTCTTC.